The T cell receptor beta chain described here comes from a study of a mutant IDH1 vaccine in newly diagnosed glioma. Trimming removed 3 bases at V and 1 base at J, with 6 bases between. The CDR3 is made up of 13 amino acids. Germline V lookup: CDR1 MNHNY, CDR2 SVGAGI (reference sequence). As for time point: baseline, week 1 (first vaccination visit). The treatment: pre-vaccination baseline after standard-of-care therapy. Astrocytomas found in donors were new, WHO grade 3 or 4, IDH1-mutant and ATRX-lost. The protocol was immunoSEQ multiplex PCR, while the TCRdb copy is restricted to in-frame clones and leaves out a portion. The sample records about 67,000 clones, approximately 82% being singletons.

The input for sequencing was peripheral blood mononuclear cells (PBMCs), taken from a glioma patient treated with radiotherapy, temozolomide or both. This sequence was found in a woman younger than 35 with glioma. Some clones in this sample may be carry-over from other donors' samples. This chain uses TRBV6-6 with TRBJ1-1, with D hard to call. The CDR3 DNA follows: TGTGCCAGCAGTTATCGGGGGAACACTGAAGCTTTCTTT. Translated, it gives CASSYRGNTEAFF.